These 16 T cell receptor beta chains originate from one sample sequenced in a study of T cells in tumors after PD-1 blockade. Stated time point: second of two post-therapy site-matched biopsies approximately two months apart. TCRdb's table, derived via immunoSEQ multiplex PCR, lists solely in-frame clones and lacks some. The table has almost 8,500 clones, around 57% seen once. Sequences were derived from tumor tissue, sampled after anti-PD-1 treatment. The receptors here all came from a human donor with basal cell carcinoma.

This chain connects TRBV7-8 to TRBJ2-1; D is ambiguous. The CDR3 covers 14 residues. Germline values: CDR1 SGHVS, CDR2 FQNEAQ. V was shortened by 0 bases and J by 4 bases, with 7 bases between the two germline ends. As DNA, the CDR3 is TGTGCCAGCAGCTTAGCCGGGCAGTACAATGAGCAGTTCTTC. This gives the protein CASSLAGQYNEQFF.

This clone is judged medium-sized. CDR3 in DNA: TGTGCCAGCAGCGTAGAGGTGGGGCCGCGGCGTGGCTACACCTTC. The encoded protein is CASSVEVGPRRGYTF. The chain combines TRBV9 with TRBJ1-2; possibly TRBD1 for D (5 bases). V lost 0 bases and J lost 7, with 16 bases in between. The CDR3 runs 15 residues. Looked up from germline, CDR1 is SGDLS and CDR2 is YYNGEE.

The table lists this clone with a few counts. The rearrangement links TRBV10-2 to TRBJ2-7, with D unresolved. CDR3 size: 15 residues. V lost 0 bases, J lost 5 bases, and 14 bases lay in between. Germline V CDR1 and CDR2: WSHSY, SAAADI. CDR3 amino acids: CASSESSREGNEQYF. DNA of the CDR3: TGCGCCAGCAGTGAGTCGAGTAGGGAAGGGAACGAGCAGTACTTC.

This CDR3 reads CASSSPGQGFNYEQYF. The CDR3 DNA follows: TGTGCCAGCAGCTCTCCGGGACAGGGATTTAATTACGAGCAGTACTTC. The chain has TRBV5-6 and TRBJ2-7; 9 bases line up with TRBD1. Trimming cost V 3 bases and J 4 bases; bases outside gene matches: 11. CDR1 and CDR2 from the germline V gene are SGHDT and YYEEEE. The CDR3 is 16 amino acids.

The chain links TRBV23-1 to TRBJ2-7; 11 positions agree with TRBD1. TRBV23-1 is assigned to the ORF class and has an uncertain function. This CDR3 contains 14 residues. Trimming cost V 10 bases and J 3 bases; bases outside gene matches: 8. CDR3 amino acids: CANKSGTGGYEQYF. The CDR3 DNA is TGCGCCAACAAATCCGGGACAGGGGGCTACGAGCAGTACTTC.

The chain is built from TRBV2 and TRBJ2-4; D is unclear. The CDR3 has 16 amino acids. V dropped 2 bases and J dropped 0 bases, with 11 bases sitting between them. CDR1 and CDR2 (germline): SNHLY, FYNNEI. This CDR3 is CASSERATLAKNIQYF. The CDR3 bases are TGTGCCAGCAGTGAAAGGGCAACATTAGCCAAAAACATTCAGTACTTC.

Relative to its sample, this clone is medium-sized. The chain employs TRBV19 and TRBJ1-1; maybe TRBD1 (6 bases). The length of the CDR3 is 14 residues. CDR1 is LNHDA and CDR2 is SQIVND in the germline V gene (reference sequence). Trimming removed 6 bases from V and 3 bases from J, with 14 bases in between. The CDR3 region is CASSLGGRDTEAFF. The CDR3 nucleotides are TGTGCCAGTAGCCTCGGGGGCAGGGACACTGAAGCTTTCTTT.

In its sample, this clone ranks as medium-sized. This chain uses TRBV5-1 with TRBJ1-6, with 9 bases matching TRBD1. This CDR3 has 16 residues. Germline V gene lookup returns CDR1 SGHRS and CDR2 YFSETQ. V trimming: 3 bases; J trimming: 6 bases; junction bases outside the gene matches: 7. CDR3 amino acids: CASSSGTGRLNSPLHF. In nucleotides, the CDR3 is TGCGCCAGCAGCTCCGGGACAGGGCGCCTTAATTCACCCCTCCACTTT.

J is TRBJ2-1 and V is TRBV3-1 (or the pseudogene TRBV3-2); D is ambiguous. The CDR3 consists of 14 residues. CDR1 is LGHDT and CDR2 is YNNKEL in the germline V gene (reference sequence). The V end lost 3 bases, the J end lost 2 bases, and 8 bases lay between the germline ends. In DNA form, the CDR3 reads TGTGCCAGCAGCCACCCAGGCCCCTACAATGAGCAGTTCTTC. This codes for CASSHPGPYNEQFF.

This clone was detected only a few times. The chain has TRBV10-1 and TRBJ2-7, with 7 bases matching TRBD1. V shed 2 bases and J 2 bases; nucleotides not matched to a gene: 6. Per the germline V gene, CDR1 is WNHNN and CDR2 is SYGVQD (reference sequence). This CDR3 contains 15 residues. CDR3 coding DNA: TGCGCCAGCAGTGAGGACGGGACAGCGACCTACGAGCAGTACTTC. Translated: CASSEDGTATYEQYF.

This clone was seen only a few times. Here the CDR3 reads CASSQGGSYNSPLHF. In DNA, the CDR3 is TGTGCCAGCAGCCAAGGGGGCTCCTATAATTCACCCCTCCACTTT. This chain connects TRBV14 to TRBJ1-6, with unresolved D. This CDR3 region has 15 residues. V was clipped by 1 base and J by 0 bases, with 4 bases between them. From germline, CDR1 is SGHDN and CDR2 FVKESK.

The chain links TRBV14 to TRBJ2-5, with 8 bases fitting TRBD2. V shed 4 bases and J 4 bases; nucleotides not matched to a gene: 11. Per germline, CDR1 SGHDN and CDR2 FVKESK. The CDR3 covers 16 residues. The CDR3 reads CASSLPSGSKGETQYF. CDR3 in DNA: TGTGCCAGCAGCCTACCAAGCGGGAGCAAGGGAGAGACCCAGTACTTC.

The genes are TRBV14 and TRBJ1-1; unclear D gene. Per the germline V gene, CDR1 is SGHDN and CDR2 is FVKESK. CDR3 length: 15 residues. The V gene lost 1 base and the J gene lost 1 base, with 10 bases spanning the gap. CDR3 nucleotide sequence: TGTGCCAGCAGCCAAGGCGTAAGGGAGAACACTGAAGCTTTCTTT. It codes for CASSQGVRENTEAFF.

The V gene is TRBV9, the J gene TRBJ2-2; 7 nucleotides match TRBD1. Unmatched junction bases numbered 4, after V lost 4 bases and J lost 7 bases. The germline gives CDR1 SGDLS, CDR2 YYNGEE. The CDR3 is made up of 13 amino acids. The CDR3 DNA sequence: TGTGCCAGCAGCCCCCGGGACAGCGGGGAGCTGTTTTTT. It is translated as CASSPRDSGELFF.

This clone was seen only a few times. V usage is TRBV30 and J usage is TRBJ2-3; D is possibly TRBD2 (5 bases). This CDR3 has 16 residues. The V gene lost 1 base and the J gene lost 4 bases, with 18 bases spanning the gap. Per germline, CDR1 GTSNPN and CDR2 SVGIG (reference sequence). Here the CDR3 DNA reads TGTGCCTGGAGTGGAGAGGGATTGTGGGGTTCAGATACGCAGTATTTT. Protein sequence: CAWSGEGLWGSDTQYF.

This chain links TRBV9 with TRBJ1-1; D perhaps matches TRBD1 (5 bases). Trimming left V 4 bases short and J 11 bases short, with 18 bases between. The V gene's germline CDR1 is SGDLS and CDR2 YYNGEE. This CDR3 comprises 13 residues. The CDR3 reads CASSPREGGAAFF. The CDR3 DNA sequence: TGTGCCAGCAGCCCCAGAGAGGGAGGGGCCGCTTTCTTT.